The T cell receptor (beta chain) under discussion was sequenced for a study of tumor-infiltrating lymphocytes in primary liver carcinoma. Study-wide context: Subjects consisted of male and female patients aged 30 to 69 years.

Reverse transcription of approximately 500 ng total RNA with a constant-region primer produced TCR beta cDNA. Generation of the TCR beta libraries relied on three nested multiplex PCR rounds using slightly modified ARM-PCR. Investigators reported that the first two PCR rounds, at 10 to 11 cycles each, used TRBV1-TRBV30 forward primers with a C-beta reverse primer. Via MiXCR, TCRdb re-called the multiplex PCR reads, giving one row per CDR3 protein. The data contain about 320,000 distinct CDR3 sequences, approximately 58% of them seen just once; the ten biggest clones take up over 15%. The V segment lost 5 bases and the J segment 6 bases; nucleotides outside the gene matches: 7. CDR3 length: 15 amino acids. CDR1 SGHAT and CDR2 FQNNGV come from the germline V gene. This clonotype was detected ten times or more. Germline DNA was also extracted, with blood RNA taken from unsorted whole blood. None of the patients had received treatment, and all had chronic HBV infection.

This receptor was taken from a woman in her thirties with primary liver carcinoma and hepatitis B virus infection. Sequenced material: peripheral blood. The V call is TRBV11-2, the J call TRBJ2-3; 11 bases agree with TRBD2. The CDR3 DNA sequence: TGTGCCAGCAGCCGAACTAGCGGGAGTTGGGATACGCAGTATTTT. Residues: CASSRTSGSWDTQYF.